The present T cell receptor beta chain was sequenced within a study of blood T cell repertoires in COVID-19. Study as a whole: Spain, Italy and the United States supplied samples that represented acute and convalescent COVID-19. The cDNA or gDNA used as material had been derived from T cells, B-cell-depleted T cells, or PBMCs.

This clone was seen more than once but under ten times. V was pared by 3 bases and J by 1 base, with 15 bases of the junction left unmatched. Looked up from germline, CDR1 is SGHTA and CDR2 is FQGNSA. CDR3 length equals 19 residues. Per the original methods: The authors estimated nucleated cell counts from reference gene primer amplification. Sequenced by immunoSEQ multiplex PCR; TCRdb stores in-frame clones only, minus some. Clonal size and the V and J genes are those of that table, whereas D and trimming came from the DNA. Among 240,000 or so clones listed, over 75% were seen once. Sequencing was performed on peripheral blood. This sequence was found in a woman aged 25 to 39 with acute or convalescent COVID-19. The chain combines TRBV7-2 with TRBJ2-7; 10 bases match TRBD2. CDR3 bases: TGTGCCAGCAGCTTGTATAAAGGGGGGGGACTAGCGATGTCCTACGAGCAGTACTTC. Residues: CASSLYKGGGLAMSYEQYF.